Following are 27 T cell receptor beta chains from one sample sequenced in a study of tumor-infiltrating lymphocytes in primary liver carcinoma. Germline DNA was also extracted, with blood RNA taken from unsorted whole blood. The researchers produced TCR beta cDNA from 450 to 600 ng total RNA with a constant-region primer. Each TCR beta library was derived from three nested multiplex PCR rounds that employed slightly modified ARM-PCR. In the first two PCR rounds, TRBV1-TRBV30 forward primers were paired with a C-beta reverse primer, and each round lasted approximately 10 cycles. TCRdb redid the calling of the multiplex PCR reads with MiXCR, one entry per CDR3 protein. The profile shows 300,000 to 400,000 distinct CDR3 sequences, less than 75% of them singletons. The sequenced sample consisted of peripheral blood. These receptors originate from a man in his forties or fifties with primary liver carcinoma and hepatitis B virus infection.

To note about this clonotype: This may be a read error, as it is one base from a much larger clone. The chain uses TRBV10-3 and TRBJ2-7; 7 bases match TRBD2. The trim removed 11 bases at V and 5 bases at J, leaving 15 bases unmatched. The CDR3 is made up of 14 amino acids. Germline CDR1 reads ENHRY; CDR2 reads SYGVKD. CDR3 amino acids: CAAQPAGTRNEQYF. The CDR3 region has the DNA TGTGCCGCCCAGCCAGCGGGAACAAGAAACGAGCAGTACTTC.

V usage is TRBV5-1 and J usage is TRBJ2-2; weak D call: TRBD2 (5 bases). V was pared by 4 bases and J by 5 bases, with 12 bases between. From germline, CDR1 is SGHRS and CDR2 YFSETQ. The CDR3 is 14 residues long. The CDR3 DNA sequence: TGCGCCAGCAGCGCGGAGGTGAATACCGGGGAGCTGTTTTTT. Protein: CASSAEVNTGELFF.

This chain joins TRBV6-1 and TRBJ1-5; D is unresolved. Looked up from germline, CDR1 is MNHNS and CDR2 is SASEGT. Trimming removed 5 bases from V and 1 base from J, with 12 bases in between. The CDR3 covers 15 residues. In DNA form, the CDR3 reads TGTGCCAGCAGTATCGTGAGGGTAAGCAATCAGCCCCAGCATTTT. Translated: CASSIVRVSNQPQHF.

The gene calls are TRBV5-4 and TRBJ2-1, with 7 bases identical to TRBD2. Trimming cost V 5 bases and J 3 bases; bases outside gene matches: 8. The CDR3 has 15 residues. Germline V gives CDR1 SGHNT, CDR2 YYREEE (reference sequence). The CDR3 here is CASSPGLVDYNEQFF. The DNA for the CDR3 is TGTGCCAGCAGTCCCGGACTAGTGGACTACAATGAGCAGTTCTTC.

Points on this clonotype: A clone one base away is much larger, so this may be a read error. The rearrangement uses TRBV12-3 or TRBV12-4 and TRBJ2-1; weak D call: TRBD2 (5 bases). This CDR3 comprises 13 residues. The CDR3 loop reads CASSLGDEGEQLF. The CDR3, as DNA: TGTGCCAGCAGTTTAGGGGATGAGGGTGAGCAGCTCTTC.

Comment on this clonotype: One junction end disagrees with the germline gene, perhaps due to a read error. The chain combines TRBV4-3 with TRBJ2-7; D unresolved. The CDR3 length is 13 residues. Germline V gene data show CDR1 as LGHNA and CDR2 as YSLEER. The chain's CDR3 is CVSSQEVDREQYF. DNA of the CDR3: TGCGTCAGCAGCCAAGAAGTGGATCGGGAGCAGTACTTC.

This clonotype was counted many times. The rearrangement links TRBV29-1 to TRBJ2-7; D unclear. The V and J ends lost 5 bases and 4 bases respectively, with 12 bases between them. The CDR3 spans 12 residues. Germline CDR1 reads SQVTM; CDR2 reads ANQGSEA. The CDR3 reads CSVLSPLYEQYF. CDR3 nucleotide sequence: TGCAGCGTTCTGTCACCCCTGTACGAGCAGTACTTC.

The chain links TRBV5-4 to TRBJ1-2; no clear D. CDR1 and CDR2 (germline): SGHNT, YYREEE (reference sequence). The ends were cut back, 4 bases at V and 10 bases at J, with 20 bases in the middle. CDR3 size: 14 residues. CDR3 residues: CASSPRTRPRDYTF. In DNA, the CDR3 is TGTGCCAGCAGCCCGAGAACAAGGCCGCGTGACTACACCTTC.

CDR3 sequence (DNA): TGTGCCAGCAGATCGAGTCTGGGGGCCTCCTACGAGCAGTACTTC. This encodes CASRSSLGASYEQYF. The chain joins TRBV12-3 or TRBV12-4 to TRBJ2-7; D is possibly TRBD1 (6 bases). Trimming removed 6 bases from V and 0 bases from J, with 15 bases in between. The CDR3 spans 15 residues.

V and J are TRBV4-2 and TRBJ2-3; 8 positions match TRBD2. With 1 base clipped from V and 0 bases from J, the junction kept 21 bases outside the gene matches. Germline CDR1 LGHNA, CDR2 YNFKEQ. This CDR3 region has 22 residues. The CDR3 region is CASSQVRLAGSRSRASTDTQYF. CDR3 DNA: TGTGCCAGCAGCCAAGTTCGGCTAGCGGGCTCTAGGTCCCGTGCTAGCACAGATACGCAGTATTTT.

This clonotype was observed many times. The V and J genes are TRBV12-3 or TRBV12-4 and TRBJ2-3; 8 nucleotides agree with TRBD1. CDR3 length equals 14 residues. V lost 3 bases, J lost 4 bases, and 3 bases stayed unmatched. Here the CDR3 DNA reads TGTGCCAGCAGTTTGAACAGGGGGGCAGATACGCAGTATTTT. Translated: CASSLNRGADTQYF.

On this clonotype: The junction shows a germline mismatch at one end, possibly a read error. The chain combines TRBV5-1 with TRBJ2-1; D may be TRBD1 or TRBD2 (5 bases each). The CDR3 is 15 amino acids. The V gene's germline CDR1 is SGHRS and CDR2 YFSETQ. CDR3 nucleotides: TGCACCAGCAGCTCCCGGGACCCGCGTTCGGATGAGCAGTTCTTC. It encodes CTSSSRDPRSDEQFF.

Of note for this clonotype: Its ends do not fully match the called genes, so a read error is possible. CDR3 residues: CASSEDRPGTYTQYF. The CDR3 DNA reads TGTGCCAGCAGTGAAGACAGACCGGGCACATATACGCAGTATTTT. The chain is built from TRBV28 and TRBJ2-3; maybe TRBD1 (5 bases). The CDR3 consists of 15 residues. In germline, CDR1 is MDHEN, CDR2 SYDVKM.

This clonotype is medium-sized. The chain has TRBV11-2 and TRBJ2-3; 11 bases fit TRBD2. V trimming: 2 bases; J trimming: 6 bases; junction bases outside the gene matches: 13. CDR3 length: 18 residues. Germline V lookup: CDR1 SGHAT, CDR2 FQNNGV. CDR3 region: CASSLNLLAGGDADTQYF. The CDR3 DNA reads as TGTGCCAGCAGCTTAAATCTCCTAGCGGGAGGCGATGCGGATACGCAGTATTTT. The full variable domain, with the rest looked up from reference TRBV11-2 and TRBJ2-3, is EAGVAQSPRYKIIEKRQSVAFWCNPISGHATLYWYQQILGQGPKLLIQFQNNGVVDDSQLPKDRFSAERLKGVDSTLKIQPAKLEDSAVYLCASSLNLLAGGDADTQYFGPGTRLTVL.

About this clonotype: One base away lies a much larger clone, so this may be a sequencing read error. The chain joins TRBV29-1 to TRBJ1-2, with a weak D call TRBD1 (5 bases). This CDR3 is built from 13 residues. The V gene lost 5 bases and the J gene lost 7 bases, with 17 bases spanning the gap. Germline CDR1 and CDR2: SQVTM and ANQGSEA. CDR3 amino acids: CSVRVSGTLGYTF. The CDR3 bases are TGCAGCGTTCGGGTTTCCGGGACCCTTGGCTACACCTTC. Full variable domain (outside the CDR3, taken from reference TRBV29-1 and TRBJ1-2): SAVISQKPSRDICQRGTSLTIQCQVDSQVTMMFWYRQQPGQSLTLIATANQGSEATYESGFVIDKFPISRPNLTFSTLTVSNMSPEDSSIYLCSVRVSGTLGYTFGSGTRLTVV.

Comment on this clonotype: One end of the junction varies from germline; a read error may be responsible. This chain's CDR3 is CASAKGEQFYEQCF. In DNA form, the CDR3 reads TGTGCCAGCGCCAAGGGGGAACAGTTCTACGAGCAGTGCTTC. The chain has TRBV12-3 or TRBV12-4 and TRBJ2-7, with D maybe TRBD1 (6 bases). The length of the CDR3 is 14 residues.

Concerning this clonotype itself: The final CDR3 position lacks the conserved phenylalanine or tryptophan, pointing to a likely read error. Because the CDR3's place on the DNA is in doubt, the DNA is left out and the CDR3 is given as listed by TCRdb. The chain combines TRBV12-3 or TRBV12-4 with TRBJ2-7; TRBD1 is the table's D call and was not checked against the DNA. The CDR3 is 14 amino acids long, termini counted. This CDR3 is CASSPQQVFYERYL.

This clonotype was picked up many times. The chain couples TRBV29-1 to TRBJ2-3, with no clear D. V was pared by 0 bases and J by 3 bases, with 7 bases between. Germline V lookup: CDR1 SQVTM, CDR2 ANQGSEA. The CDR3 has 13 residues. CDR3 sequence reads: CSVEEGKTDTQYF. The CDR3 coding sequence is TGCAGCGTTGAAGAAGGTAAAACAGATACGCAGTATTTT.

Concerning this clonotype itself: With a much larger clone just one base away, this may be a read error. The V and J genes are TRBV29-1 and TRBJ1-3; D not resolved. Germline CDR1 and CDR2: SQVTM and ANQGSEA. This CDR3 has 13 residues. The CDR3 region is CGVVGQVGNTIYF. The DNA of the CDR3 is TGCGGCGTTGTTGGCCAGGTCGGAAACACCATATATTTT.

V usage is TRBV6-1 and J usage is TRBJ1-2; D unclear. The CDR3 consists of 13 residues. The V gene's germline CDR1 is MNHNS and CDR2 SASEGT. Trimming shortened V by 2 bases and J by 9 bases, and 13 bases separated the two germline ends. Written as DNA, the CDR3 is TGTGCCAGCAGTGAAAGGCGAACGGGTAGCTACACCTTC. The encoded protein is CASSERRTGSYTF.

This clonotype occurred once. A much larger clone differs from this one at a single base, so this may be a read error. The V and J genes are TRBV4-1 and TRBJ2-6; D may be TRBD2 (6 bases). This CDR3 region has 15 residues. Germline loops: CDR1 MGHRA, CDR2 YSYEKL. In DNA form, the CDR3 reads TGCGCCAGCAGCCCGCAAGGGACTGGGGCCAGCGTCCTGACTTTC. Amino acids: CASSPQGTGASVLTF.

With respect to this clonotype: A much larger clone differs from this one at a single base, so this may be a read error. The genes are TRBV14 and TRBJ2-2; D is unresolved. Trimming shortened V by 1 base and J by 6 bases, and 9 bases separated the two germline ends. This CDR3 has 14 amino acids. CDR1 SGHDN and CDR2 FVKESK come from the germline V gene. The CDR3 region has the DNA TGTGCCAGCAGCCAAGTCACTGGGGCCGGGGAGCTGTTTTTT. Amino acids: CASSQVTGAGELFF. Full variable domain (remainder filled in from reference TRBV14 and TRBJ2-2): EAGVTQFPSHSVIEKGQTVTLRCDPISGHDNLYWYRRVMGKEIKFLLHFVKESKQDESGMPNNRFLAERTGGTYSTLKVQPAELEDSGVYFCASSQVTGAGELFFGEGSRLTVL.

The table lists this clonotype with a few counts. Lacking the conserved final phenylalanine or tryptophan, this CDR3 likely reflects a read error. This chain links TRBV2 with TRBJ2-5; 8 nucleotides align to TRBD1. Germline CDR1 SNHLY, CDR2 FYNNEI. CDR3 length: 13 amino acids. CDR3 bases: TGTGCCACCCGGACAGGGTACCAAGGGACCCAGTACCTC. This translates into CATRTGYQGTQYL.

Comments on this clonotype: Possible read error: a much larger clone is one base away. The J gene is TRBJ2-1, the V gene TRBV7-8, with D possibly being TRBD1 (6 bases). The ends were cut back, 1 base at V and 7 bases at J, with 14 bases in the middle. This CDR3 region has 15 residues. Germline V lookup: CDR1 SGHVS, CDR2 FQNEAQ. CDR3 sequence reads: CASSLGRGGTNEQFF. The CDR3 bases are TGTGCCAGCAGCTTAGGTAGAGGGGGTACGAATGAGCAGTTCTTC.

V gene TRBV28 combines with J gene TRBJ1-5, with 7 bases lining up with TRBD1. CDR1 is MDHEN, CDR2 SYDVKM, per germline. V was clipped by 4 bases and J by 3 bases; unmatched bases: 3. This CDR3 region has 14 residues. CDR3 DNA sequence: TGTGCCAGCAGTTATACAGGGGTCAATCAGCCCCAGCATTTT. This encodes CASSYTGVNQPQHF.

A word on this clonotype: Germline is not matched at one junction end, which may reflect a read error. This chain uses TRBV20-1 with TRBJ2-1, with D unresolved. Germline CDR1 is DFQATT and CDR2 is SNEGSKA (reference sequence). The CDR3 consists of 14 residues. The CDR3, as DNA: TGCAGTGCTAGCGCGATGACTGGACGCAATAAGCAGTTCTTC. This encodes CSASAMTGRNKQFF.

This clonotype was recorded many times. The chain links TRBV6-1 to TRBJ1-2; D possibly corresponds to TRBD1 (6 bases). V lost 6 bases and J lost 8, with 10 bases in between. This CDR3 is built from 11 residues. Germline V CDR1 and CDR2: MNHNS, SASEGT. In DNA form, the CDR3 reads TGTGCCAGCAGGGCCAGGGGAGGCTACACCTTC. The encoded protein is CASRARGGYTF.